A selection of T cell receptor beta chains follows, all from one sample in a study of blood T cell repertoires in COVID-19. TCRdb's table, derived via immunoSEQ multiplex PCR, lists solely in-frame clones and lacks some. The table includes about 200,000 clones, nearly 90% detected once. The sequenced sample was PBMCs or T cells enriched from blood (not recorded which). The receptors originated from a woman aged 25 to 39 with acute COVID-19. Both conserved end residues are part of each CDR3. The D gene is left open where the match is weak. Size values are once, few and many counts, or a class for expanded clones, and some rows have none.

CDR3aa: CASRVIGTEAFF; j_gene: TRBJ1-1; len: 12; abundance: -; v_gene: TRBV2; d_gene: -
CDR3aa: CASSAGTSINEQFF; j_gene: TRBJ2-1; len: 14; abundance: -; v_gene: TRBV7-3; d_gene: TRBD2
CDR3aa: CASSPTGVGREKLFF; j_gene: TRBJ1-4; len: 15; abundance: -; v_gene: TRBV18; d_gene: TRBD1
CDR3aa: CASSQDGTSGGGLYNEQFF; j_gene: TRBJ2-1; len: 19; abundance: -; v_gene: TRBV3-1/TRBV3-2; d_gene: TRBD2
CDR3aa: CASSSQGARGTDTQYF; j_gene: TRBJ2-3; len: 16; abundance: -; v_gene: TRBV7-8; d_gene: TRBD1
CDR3aa: CASSRPAWGGVTGELFF; j_gene: TRBJ2-2; len: 17; abundance: -; v_gene: TRBV28; d_gene: TRBD2
CDR3aa: CASGADSNQPQHF; j_gene: TRBJ1-5; len: 13; abundance: -; v_gene: TRBV19; d_gene: -
CDR3aa: CASRGGYTEAFF; j_gene: TRBJ1-1; len: 12; abundance: -; v_gene: TRBV2; d_gene: -
CDR3aa: CASKLGGYEQYF; j_gene: TRBJ2-7; len: 12; abundance: -; v_gene: TRBV6-5; d_gene: -
CDR3aa: CASSLSLQGAQHF; j_gene: TRBJ1-5; len: 13; abundance: -; v_gene: TRBV12-3/TRBV12-4; d_gene: TRBD1
CDR3aa: CASSPGLQETQYF; j_gene: TRBJ2-5; len: 13; abundance: -; v_gene: TRBV28; d_gene: -
CDR3aa: CSAPSGRTQYF; j_gene: TRBJ2-3; len: 11; abundance: once; v_gene: TRBV20-1; d_gene: TRBD2
CDR3aa: CASSQLPGQGNGYTF; j_gene: TRBJ1-2; len: 15; abundance: few; v_gene: TRBV4-1; d_gene: TRBD1
CDR3aa: CASSQRGLWTEAFF; j_gene: TRBJ1-1; len: 14; abundance: -; v_gene: TRBV5-4; d_gene: -
CDR3aa: CASANRGWTEAFF; j_gene: TRBJ1-1; len: 13; abundance: -; v_gene: TRBV25-1; d_gene: TRBD1
CDR3aa: CASSPTSGGYNEQFF; j_gene: TRBJ2-1; len: 15; abundance: -; v_gene: TRBV18; d_gene: TRBD2
CDR3aa: CASNGGMNTEAFF; j_gene: TRBJ1-1; len: 13; abundance: -; v_gene: TRBV28; d_gene: -
CDR3aa: CASRGGANLLYGYTF; j_gene: TRBJ1-2; len: 15; abundance: -; v_gene: TRBV28; d_gene: -
CDR3aa: CASSRDSLNYGYTF; j_gene: TRBJ1-2; len: 14; abundance: -; v_gene: TRBV18; d_gene: TRBD1
CDR3aa: CAWSVLGQSHYGYTF; j_gene: TRBJ1-2; len: 15; abundance: -; v_gene: TRBV30; d_gene: -
CDR3aa: CASSFGPGDGQYF; j_gene: TRBJ2-7; len: 13; abundance: -; v_gene: TRBV11-3; d_gene: -
CDR3aa: CASSQDFRDQPQHF; j_gene: TRBJ1-5; len: 14; abundance: -; v_gene: TRBV3-1/TRBV3-2; d_gene: -
CDR3aa: CAWSGPGLAGLETQYF; j_gene: TRBJ2-5; len: 16; abundance: -; v_gene: TRBV30; d_gene: TRBD2
CDR3aa: CASSYGTGRGYGYTF; j_gene: TRBJ1-2; len: 15; abundance: once; v_gene: TRBV6-5; d_gene: TRBD1
CDR3aa: CSAIIAETQYF; j_gene: TRBJ2-5; len: 11; abundance: -; v_gene: TRBV20-1; d_gene: -
CDR3aa: CSVEDRANEKLFF; j_gene: TRBJ1-4; len: 13; abundance: -; v_gene: TRBV29-1; d_gene: TRBD1
CDR3aa: CASSLTGVGELFF; j_gene: TRBJ2-2; len: 13; abundance: -; v_gene: TRBV7-3; d_gene: -
CDR3aa: CAIRWEDRGNTIYF; j_gene: TRBJ1-3; len: 14; abundance: -; v_gene: TRBV10-3; d_gene: TRBD1
CDR3aa: CASSLNIRDFSYNEQFF; j_gene: TRBJ2-1; len: 17; abundance: -; v_gene: TRBV7-9; d_gene: -
CDR3aa: CSASKAGGTDTQYF; j_gene: TRBJ2-3; len: 14; abundance: few; v_gene: TRBV20-1; d_gene: TRBD2
CDR3aa: CASSLGLGVKNIQYF; j_gene: TRBJ2-4; len: 15; abundance: -; v_gene: TRBV5-1; d_gene: -
CDR3aa: CASSLDAVDGYTF; j_gene: TRBJ1-2; len: 13; abundance: -; v_gene: TRBV5-1; d_gene: -
CDR3aa: CASSYGGFMNTEAFF; j_gene: TRBJ1-1; len: 15; abundance: once; v_gene: TRBV6-5; d_gene: -
CDR3aa: CASSPHTTGQGGYTF; j_gene: TRBJ1-2; len: 15; abundance: -; v_gene: TRBV3-1/TRBV3-2; d_gene: TRBD1
CDR3aa: CASSQGLSQPQHF; j_gene: TRBJ1-5; len: 13; abundance: -; v_gene: TRBV27; d_gene: -
CDR3aa: CASSWRVLAGLTDTQYF; j_gene: TRBJ2-3; len: 17; abundance: once; v_gene: TRBV5-1; d_gene: TRBD2
CDR3aa: CASSSRQGRNEQYF; j_gene: TRBJ2-7; len: 14; abundance: few; v_gene: TRBV19; d_gene: TRBD1
CDR3aa: CASSYWERDGNSGNTIYF; j_gene: TRBJ1-3; len: 18; abundance: -; v_gene: TRBV7-2; d_gene: -
CDR3aa: CASSSLTGIQDTQYF; j_gene: TRBJ2-3; len: 15; abundance: -; v_gene: TRBV5-1; d_gene: TRBD1
CDR3aa: CASSSYSNQPQHF; j_gene: TRBJ1-5; len: 13; abundance: -; v_gene: TRBV7-3; d_gene: -
CDR3aa: CASSQGVIYEQYF; j_gene: TRBJ2-7; len: 13; abundance: -; v_gene: TRBV28; d_gene: TRBD1
CDR3aa: CASSLMPSGQGYNEQFF; j_gene: TRBJ2-1; len: 17; abundance: -; v_gene: TRBV4-3; d_gene: TRBD1
CDR3aa: CASSSPDRGPDTQYF; j_gene: TRBJ2-3; len: 15; abundance: -; v_gene: TRBV7-6; d_gene: TRBD1
CDR3aa: CASSRDRGNQPQHF; j_gene: TRBJ1-5; len: 14; abundance: -; v_gene: TRBV7-2; d_gene: TRBD1
CDR3aa: CATSGTGQGADTQYF; j_gene: TRBJ2-3; len: 15; abundance: -; v_gene: TRBV24-1; d_gene: -
CDR3aa: CASSPPDGGFSYEQYF; j_gene: TRBJ2-7; len: 16; abundance: -; v_gene: TRBV7-2; d_gene: -
CDR3aa: CASSPIGGVAASVEEQFF; j_gene: TRBJ2-1; len: 18; abundance: -; v_gene: TRBV28; d_gene: TRBD2
CDR3aa: CASSPRFLADSNQPQHF; j_gene: TRBJ1-5; len: 17; abundance: -; v_gene: TRBV18; d_gene: -
CDR3aa: CASSLIVEAFF; j_gene: TRBJ1-1; len: 11; abundance: -; v_gene: TRBV5-8; d_gene: -
CDR3aa: CASSLGAAGSNEKLFF; j_gene: TRBJ1-4; len: 16; abundance: -; v_gene: TRBV7-9; d_gene: -
CDR3aa: CASRPGGSYEQYF; j_gene: TRBJ2-7; len: 13; abundance: -; v_gene: TRBV6-5; d_gene: TRBD2
CDR3aa: CASSPPVGGYTF; j_gene: TRBJ1-2; len: 12; abundance: many; v_gene: TRBV7-9; d_gene: -
CDR3aa: CASSTGQGFTEAFF; j_gene: TRBJ1-1; len: 14; abundance: -; v_gene: TRBV5-1; d_gene: TRBD1
CDR3aa: CASTLRGGVGETQYF; j_gene: TRBJ2-5; len: 15; abundance: -; v_gene: TRBV19; d_gene: -
CDR3aa: CASSIDQGANTEAFF; j_gene: TRBJ1-1; len: 15; abundance: few; v_gene: TRBV19; d_gene: TRBD1
CDR3aa: CASSDSLNTEAFF; j_gene: TRBJ1-1; len: 13; abundance: once; v_gene: TRBV25-1; d_gene: -
CDR3aa: CASSLARGDQPQHF; j_gene: TRBJ1-5; len: 14; abundance: few; v_gene: TRBV7-8; d_gene: -